Each of the 25 T cell receptor beta chains below was sequenced from the same sample in a study of blood T cell repertoires in COVID-19. Clones were sequenced by immunoSEQ multiplex PCR, and TCRdb holds only the in-frame ones, with some missing. This table has around 430,000 clones, more than 75% appearing once. Specimen: PBMCs or T cells enriched from blood (not recorded which). The receptor set was obtained from a woman in her forties or fifties who had recovered from COVID-19.

This rearrangement joins TRBV4-3 to TRBJ1-5; possible D gene TRBD1, 5 bases. The length of the CDR3 is 16 residues. V was pared by 0 bases and J by 5 bases, with 14 bases between. Germline V gene data show CDR1 as LGHNA and CDR2 as YSLEER. The CDR3 sequence is CASSQDIGTGYQPQHF. In DNA, the CDR3 is TGCGCCAGCAGCCAAGATATCGGAACAGGCTATCAGCCCCAGCATTTT.

This clone was recorded a few times. This sequence joins TRBV6-5 and TRBJ2-3; TRBD2 might be the D (7 bases). CDR1 and CDR2 (germline): MNHEY, SVGAGI. V was trimmed by 10 bases and J by 2 bases, leaving 19 bases between them. The length of the CDR3 is 15 residues. The CDR3 reads CAIRLAGAVTDTQYF. The CDR3 region has the DNA TGTGCCATCCGCTTGGCGGGGGCCGTCACAGATACGCAGTATTTT.

CDR3 in amino acids: CASSFLTGTSTEAFF. Here the CDR3 DNA reads TGTGCCAGCAGTTTCCTGACTGGTACATCCACTGAAGCTTTCTTT. This chain links TRBV27 with TRBJ1-1; no clear D. The germline V gene encodes CDR1 MNHEY and CDR2 SMNVEV (reference sequence). V lost 3 bases, J lost 4 bases, and 15 bases lay in between. This CDR3 contains 15 residues.

This chain connects TRBV2 to TRBJ1-3; D is perhaps TRBD1 (6 bases). Germline CDR1 is SNHLY and CDR2 is FYNNEI. The V end was cut by 0 bases, the J end by 4 bases, with 10 bases between. This CDR3 region has 15 residues. DNA for the CDR3: TGTGCCAGCAGTGAAGCGCGGACAGTAGGAAACACCATATATTTT. Its translation: CASSEARTVGNTIYF.

V usage is TRBV7-2 and J usage is TRBJ2-3; TRBD2 aligns across 14 bases. Germline CDR1 and CDR2: SGHTA and FQGNSA. After removal of 1 base from V and 5 bases from J, the junction contained 8 bases not matched to a gene. The CDR3 is made up of 18 amino acids. CDR3 DNA: TGTGCCAGCAGCTTAGTGAGACTAGCGGGGGGGAGCGGAGATACGCAGTATTTT. Protein: CASSLVRLAGGSGDTQYF.

This sequence joins TRBV5-5 and TRBJ1-3; TRBD1 agrees at 7 bases. The trim removed 0 bases at V and 7 bases at J, leaving 13 bases unmatched. Per the germline V gene, CDR1 is SGHKS and CDR2 is YYEKEE (reference sequence). The CDR3 runs to 17 residues. The CDR3 loop reads CASSLAGAAGGSNTIYF. The CDR3, as DNA: TGTGCCAGCAGCTTGGCCGGTGCGGCAGGGGGTTCGAACACCATATATTTT.

For this clone: Other DNA sequences from this sample encode an identical CDR3 as well. This rearrangement joins TRBV7-2 to TRBJ2-7, with D unclear. In germline, CDR1 is SGHTA, CDR2 FQGNSA. Trimming pared 5 bases from V and 7 bases from J, leaving 12 bases between. This CDR3 has 12 residues. DNA of the CDR3: TGTGCCAGCAGCCCCCGACTTGGAGAGCAGTACTTC. Protein: CASSPRLGEQYF.

This chain uses TRBV5-1 with TRBJ1-1; 7 bases agree with TRBD1. The V and J ends lost 6 bases and 0 bases, in that order; junction bases with no gene match: 2. This CDR3 contains 13 residues. Germline V CDR1 and CDR2: SGHRS, YFSETQ. CDR3: CASKGQMNTEAFF. In DNA form, the CDR3 reads TGCGCCAGCAAGGGACAGATGAACACTGAAGCTTTCTTT.

This chain links TRBV7-8 with TRBJ1-5; unclear D gene. Trimming took off 5 bases at V and 3 bases at J, with 8 bases between the two ends. The CDR3 loop spans 13 amino acids. In germline, CDR1 is SGHVS, CDR2 FQNEAQ. CDR3 region: CASSRRVNQPQHF. The CDR3 nucleotides are TGTGCCAGCAGCCGACGAGTCAATCAGCCCCAGCATTTT.

The J gene is TRBJ1-6, the V gene TRBV24-1; maybe TRBD1 (6 bases). CDR3 length equals 15 residues. The ends were cut back, 7 bases at V and 5 bases at J, with 14 bases in the middle. Germline V gene data show CDR1 as KGHDR and CDR2 as SFDVKD. CDR3 sequence: CATRAQGQHNSPLHF. The CDR3 nucleotides are TGTGCCACCAGGGCCCAGGGACAACATAATTCACCCCTCCACTTT.

The chain joins TRBV5-1 to TRBJ2-5; 10 bases align to TRBD1. CDR1 SGHRS and CDR2 YFSETQ come from the germline V gene. The CDR3 has 14 residues. V gave up 4 bases and J gave up 5 bases; unmatched junction bases: 5. CDR3 nucleotides: TGCGCCAGCAGCCCCGGGACAGGGGTCGAGACCCAGTACTTC. Protein: CASSPGTGVETQYF.

CDR3 DNA sequence: TGTGCCAGCAGTGATTGGGACATGCAGTTCTTC. It translates to CASSDWDMQFF. The V call is TRBV2, the J call TRBJ2-1, with D tentatively TRBD1 (6 bases). V lost 3 bases to trimming and J lost 12 bases, with 9 bases between them. Germline loops: CDR1 SNHLY, CDR2 FYNNEI. The CDR3 extends over 11 amino acids.

A few counts support this clone. The rearrangement joins TRBV4-3 to TRBJ2-7; D possibly corresponds to TRBD1 (6 bases). Germline V lookup: CDR1 LGHNA, CDR2 YSLEER. The CDR3 extends over 14 amino acids. Trimming took 4 bases from V and 5 from J, leaving 15 bases between them. The CDR3 reads CASSLNREVHEQYF. The DNA for the CDR3 is TGCGCCAGCAGCCTCAACAGGGAAGTCCACGAGCAGTACTTC.

The chain joins TRBV3-1 (or the pseudogene TRBV3-2) to TRBJ1-1, with D perhaps TRBD1 (6 bases). There are 13 residues in the CDR3. V lost 3 bases, J lost 5 bases, and 10 bases lay in between. In germline, CDR1 is LGHDT, CDR2 YNNKEL (reference sequence). The CDR3 nucleotides read TGTGCCAGCAGCCAGGGGGCAAGGACTGAAGCTTTCTTT. Translated: CASSQGARTEAFF.

The rearrangement links TRBV20-1 to TRBJ1-5; no firm D call. The CDR3 sequence is 12 residues long. Germline V gene sequence: CDR1 DFQATT, CDR2 SNEGSKA (reference sequence). Trimming cost V 3 bases and J 7 bases, with 10 bases left between them. This CDR3 reads CSASRPGQPQHF. The DNA for the CDR3 is TGCAGTGCTAGTCGTCCGGGGCAGCCCCAGCATTTT.

The chain recombines TRBV6-2 or TRBV6-3 with TRBJ1-1, with 7 nucleotides matching TRBD1. This CDR3 contains 16 residues. The V gene end was trimmed by 0 bases and the J gene end by 1 base; junction bases not matched to a gene: 5. Germline V gene lookup returns CDR1 MNHEY and CDR2 SVGEGT. In DNA, the CDR3 is TGTGCCAGCAGTTACTCGACAGGGACCGGGAACACTGAAGCTTTCTTT. Translated: CASSYSTGTGNTEAFF.

This chain joins TRBV30 and TRBJ1-2; the match to TRBD1 covers 8 bases. Germline V lookup: CDR1 GTSNPN, CDR2 SVGIG (reference sequence). The CDR3 is 14 residues long. The J segment lost 7 bases and the V segment lost 2 bases, leaving 9 bases of the junction unmatched. The CDR3: CAWSLGQGVGGYTF. CDR3 in DNA: TGTGCCTGGAGTCTTGGACAGGGAGTCGGTGGCTACACCTTC.

The chain uses TRBV4-1 and TRBJ1-1; unclear D gene. Germline V gene lookup returns CDR1 MGHRA and CDR2 YSYEKL. The CDR3 sequence is 15 residues long. Trimming took off 1 base at V and 0 bases at J, with 9 bases between the two ends. CDR3 sequence reads: CASSQAAELNTEAFF. CDR3 DNA sequence: TGCGCCAGCAGCCAAGCCGCAGAATTGAACACTGAAGCTTTCTTT.

This chain joins TRBV30 and TRBJ1-5, with TRBD1 matching over 9 bases. From germline, CDR1 is GTSNPN and CDR2 SVGIG (reference sequence). CDR3 length equals 15 residues. Trimming took 2 bases from V and 6 from J; bases not matched to a gene: 8. CDR3 sequence: CAWSNTGGASQPQHF. The CDR3 nucleotides are TGTGCCTGGAGTAATACAGGGGGCGCGAGTCAGCCCCAGCATTTT.

Only one count was recorded for this clone. CDR3 coding DNA: TGTGCCACCAGTGTTATTAGCGGGTTCACAGATACGCAGTATTTT. Translated, it gives CATSVISGFTDTQYF. The chain joins TRBV24-1 to TRBJ2-3, with 7 bases aligning to TRBD2. The CDR3 runs 15 residues. Losses at the gene ends were 5 bases for V and 2 bases for J; bases not matched to a gene: 6. The germline V gene encodes CDR1 KGHDR and CDR2 SFDVKD.

V and J are TRBV6-2 or TRBV6-3 and TRBJ1-5; D is unclear. The CDR3 runs 17 residues. The ends were cut back, 0 bases at V and 6 bases at J, with 18 bases in the middle. In germline, CDR1 is MNHEY, CDR2 SVGEGT. The CDR3 here is CASSYSGSGWLSQPQHF. CDR3 coding DNA: TGTGCCAGCAGTTACTCGGGTTCGGGTTGGTTGTCTCAGCCCCAGCATTTT.

The gene calls are TRBV6-5 and TRBJ2-6, with D unresolved. Germline CDR1 is MNHEY and CDR2 is SVGAGI. The V and J ends lost 7 bases and 0 bases respectively, with 10 bases between them. The CDR3 is 15 residues long. CDR3 region: CASTSASSGANVLTF. In DNA form, the CDR3 reads TGTGCCAGCACGAGCGCGAGCTCTGGGGCCAACGTCCTGACTTTC.

This clone has just a few counts. This chain connects TRBV4-1 to TRBJ1-5; 10 nucleotides match TRBD1. The CDR3 consists of 17 residues. CDR1 and CDR2 from the germline V gene are MGHRA and YSYEKL. V was pared by 3 bases and J by 3 bases, with 8 bases of the junction left unmatched. The CDR3 nucleotides read TGCGCCAGCAGCCATGATCCGGACAGGGGGACCAATCAGCCCCAGCATTTT. This gives the protein CASSHDPDRGTNQPQHF.

This rearrangement joins TRBV30 to TRBJ1-5, with D perhaps TRBD1 (5 bases). The CDR3 loop spans 13 amino acids. Trimming stripped 5 bases from V and 4 bases from J, with 12 bases between. Germline V CDR1 and CDR2: GTSNPN, SVGIG (reference sequence). This chain's CDR3 is CAWGTRGNQPQHF. CDR3 bases: TGTGCCTGGGGGACCCGGGGGAATCAGCCCCAGCATTTT.

This chain joins TRBV7-3 and TRBJ1-5, with 7 bases that match TRBD1. V lost 3 bases, J lost 3 bases, and 14 bases stayed unmatched. Germline CDR1 is SGHTA and CDR2 is FQGTGA. This CDR3 comprises 18 residues. CDR3 in amino acids: CASSFLLRTGCPNQPQHF. The CDR3 nucleotides are TGTGCCAGCAGCTTTTTACTCAGGACAGGTTGTCCCAATCAGCCCCAGCATTTT.